This T cell receptor (beta chain) is from a study of blood T cell repertoires in COVID-19. With V trimmed by 4 bases and J by 4 bases, 22 bases remained unmatched. CDR3 length: 20 residues. Libraries were prepared by immunoSEQ multiplex PCR; TCRdb keeps only in-frame clonotypes and omits some of them. The data show roughly 250,000 clones, with roughly 90% seen just once and 2.3% held by the top ten. Individuals aged 18 to 89 years were recruited from about two dozen US areas. Sequencing was performed on PBMCs or T cells enriched from blood (not recorded which). The rearrangement joins TRBV5-3 to TRBJ2-2; 7 bases match TRBD1. TRBV5-3 has ORF status, its function being uncertain. The TCR comes from a woman aged 40 to 50 with acute COVID-19. As DNA, the CDR3 is TGTGCCAGAAGCACCCCCATGCGAAGGAAGTACAGGGGCGGCACCGGGGAGCTGTTTTTT. This codes for CARSTPMRRKYRGGTGELFF.